This T cell receptor beta chain was recorded in a study of T cells in Graves' hyperthyroidism and ophthalmopathy. Blood sampling occurred at first hyperthyroidism diagnosis, ahead of any ophthalmopathy symptoms. The PBMCs had their origin in 10 ml of fresh peripheral blood. Germline CDR1 is SGHTA and CDR2 is FQGNSA. Trimming stripped 0 bases from V and 6 bases from J, with 18 bases between. This CDR3 is built from 17 residues. Researchers amplified the TCR beta CDR3 regions from RNA transcripts. Researchers ran a first-round RT-PCR on the TCR CDR3 using the HTBI primer set. TCRdb fed the multiplex PCR reads into MiXCR, producing one record per CDR3 protein. This table holds about 360,000 distinct CDR3 sequences, about 13% found once. This clonotype has at least ten counts. Its specificity is not known. General study points: Most thyroid-expanded clonotypes above 0.001 were also found in blood. The model foresaw ophthalmopathy a median roughly 6.5 months prior to onset.

This clonotype originated in a man between 25 and 39 years old with Graves' hyperthyroidism that later progressed to Graves' ophthalmopathy. Sequencing was done on a sample of blood. V gene TRBV7-2 combines with J gene TRBJ1-5; a possible D gene is TRBD1 (6 bases). The CDR3 nucleotides are TGTGCCAGCAGCTTAGCTCTAGCCGGGACAAACAGTCAGCCCCAGCATTTT. Translating gives CASSLALAGTNSQPQHF.